The 11 T cell receptor beta chains below all came from one sample that was sequenced in a study of Ad26.COV2.S vaccination and SARS-CoV-2 variants. Noted treatment: over 15 received Ad26.COV2.S at low or high dose, single or two shots; roughly 5 received placebo; per-sample allocation not given. Collection of the samples took place on day 63 after the first injection of vaccine or placebo. Profiled with immunoSEQ multiplex PCR; TCRdb holds only in-frame clones, not every one. The sample has hundreds of thousands of clones, about 90% seen once. The sequencing used peripheral blood, collected in a trial of Ad26.COV2.S vaccine versus placebo. These receptors all stem from a person between 18 and 65 years old who received the Ad26.COV2.S COVID-19 vaccine or a placebo.

Regarding this clone: Other DNA sequences from this sample encode an identical CDR3 as well. The chain links TRBV9 to TRBJ2-3, with TRBD2 matching over 9 bases. The germline gives CDR1 SGDLS, CDR2 YYNGEE. This CDR3 has 15 residues. With V trimmed by 4 bases and J by 1 base, 4 bases remained unmatched. CDR3 sequence: CASSISGGRTDTQYF. The CDR3 nucleotides read TGTGCCAGCAGCATTAGCGGGGGCCGCACAGATACGCAGTATTTT.

This rearrangement joins TRBV7-9 to TRBJ1-1; D may be TRBD1 (5 bases). Trimming removed 7 bases from V and 0 bases from J, with 12 bases in between. The CDR3 is 14 amino acids. Germline assignment: CDR1 SEHNR and CDR2 FQNEAQ (reference sequence). The DNA of the CDR3 is TGTGCCAGCAACGAGGGGACGATGAACACTGAAGCTTTCTTT. Translation: CASNEGTMNTEAFF.

J is TRBJ2-5 and V is TRBV5-4, with 11 bases lining up with TRBD2. Trimming took 4 bases from V and 5 from J; bases not matched to a gene: 7. The CDR3 is 15 amino acids. The germline CDR1 and CDR2 sequences are SGHNT and YYREEE (reference sequence). The CDR3 DNA follows: TGTGCCAGCAGCCCCCCACTAGCGGGAGTGGAGACCCAGTACTTC. Amino acid sequence: CASSPPLAGVETQYF. Filled out from reference TRBV5-4 and TRBJ2-5, the complete variable domain reads ETGVTQSPTHLIKTRGQQVTLRCSSQSGHNTVSWYQQALGQGPQFIFQYYREEENGRGNFPPRFSGLQFPNYSSELNVNALELDDSALYLCASSPPLAGVETQYFGPGTRLLVL.

The chain uses TRBV6-5 and TRBJ2-6; D ambiguous. V lost 6 bases to trimming and J lost 4 bases, with 10 bases between them. Per the germline V gene, CDR1 is MNHEY and CDR2 is SVGAGI. The length of the CDR3 is 14 residues. The CDR3 sequence: CASRTGWGANVLTF. CDR3 DNA: TGTGCCAGCAGAACTGGGTGGGGGGCCAACGTCCTGACTTTC.

This CDR3 reads CASFSATNTGELFF. The CDR3 DNA sequence: TGTGCCAGCTTCTCAGCCACGAACACCGGGGAGCTGTTTTTT. The chain recombines TRBV6-5 with TRBJ2-2; D unclear. Germline-derived CDR1 and CDR2 are MNHEY and SVGAGI. There are 14 residues in the CDR3. With 8 bases removed from V and 0 bases from J, the gap between germline ends came to 10 bases.

This clone was observed once. The chain joins TRBV5-1 to TRBJ1-2, with 8 bases that match TRBD1. The V segment lost 5 bases and the J segment 1 base; nucleotides outside the gene matches: 7. CDR3 length equals 15 residues. The germline V gene has CDR1 SGHRS and CDR2 YFSETQ. CDR3 sequence: CASSEGTGYNYGYTF. Here the CDR3 DNA reads TGCGCCAGCAGTGAAGGGACAGGCTATAACTATGGCTACACCTTC. Full variable domain (rest looked up from reference TRBV5-1 and TRBJ1-2): KAGVTQTPRYLIKTRGQQVTLSCSPISGHRSVSWYQQTPGQGLQFLFEYFSETQRNKGNFPGRFSGRQFSNSRSEMNVSTLELGDSALYLCASSEGTGYNYGYTFGSGTRLTVV.

This chain connects TRBV6-1 to TRBJ2-7; D gene ambiguous. Germline values: CDR1 MNHNS, CDR2 SASEGT. The germline V and J ends were trimmed by 1 base and 0 bases, with 10 bases remaining between them. The CDR3 sequence is 15 residues long. DNA of the CDR3: TGTGCCAGCAGTGAAGAGGAACACTCCTCCTACGAGCAGTACTTC. It codes for CASSEEEHSSYEQYF.

J is TRBJ1-5 and V is TRBV5-5; 8 positions match TRBD1. The CDR3 extends over 14 amino acids. The junction had 2 bases not matched to a gene; V was cut back by 0 bases and J by 6 bases. Germline V gene data show CDR1 as SGHKS and CDR2 as YYEKEE (reference sequence). In DNA form, the CDR3 reads TGTGCCAGCAGCTTGGGGACAGGGAGTCAGCCCCAGCATTTT. It yields the protein CASSLGTGSQPQHF.

The V and J genes are TRBV7-2 and TRBJ2-1; 12 bases agree with TRBD2. Germline V lookup: CDR1 SGHTA, CDR2 FQGNSA. The ends lost 5 bases at V and 1 base at J; junction bases unmatched: 6. CDR3 length: 17 amino acids. The CDR3 sequence is CASSARTSGVSYNEQFF. CDR3 coding DNA: TGTGCCAGCAGCGCTCGGACTAGCGGGGTGTCCTACAATGAGCAGTTCTTC.

A note on this clone: This sample includes further DNA sequences coding for the same CDR3. The chain is built from TRBV18 and TRBJ1-2; no clear D. Germline V gene data show CDR1 as KGHSH and CDR2 as LQKENI. Trimming left V 6 bases short and J 1 base short, with 9 bases between. This CDR3 contains 13 residues. The CDR3: CASSPTDNYGYTF. For the CDR3, the DNA is TGTGCCAGCTCCCCTACAGATAACTATGGCTACACCTTC. Supplemented by reference TRBV18 and TRBJ1-2, the full variable domain reads NAGVMQNPRHLVRRRGQEARLRCSPMKGHSHVYWYRQLPEEGLKFMVYLQKENIIDESGMPKERFSAEFPKEGPSILRIQQVVRGDSAAYFCASSPTDNYGYTFGSGTRLTVV.

This rearrangement joins TRBV6-1 to TRBJ2-1; TRBD1 matches at 8 bases. Trimming cost V 1 base and J 1 base; bases outside gene matches: 0. This CDR3 spans 15 amino acids. Germline V gives CDR1 MNHNS, CDR2 SASEGT. The CDR3 is CASSEGTGSYNEQFF. The DNA of the CDR3 is TGTGCCAGCAGTGAAGGGACAGGGTCCTACAATGAGCAGTTCTTC.